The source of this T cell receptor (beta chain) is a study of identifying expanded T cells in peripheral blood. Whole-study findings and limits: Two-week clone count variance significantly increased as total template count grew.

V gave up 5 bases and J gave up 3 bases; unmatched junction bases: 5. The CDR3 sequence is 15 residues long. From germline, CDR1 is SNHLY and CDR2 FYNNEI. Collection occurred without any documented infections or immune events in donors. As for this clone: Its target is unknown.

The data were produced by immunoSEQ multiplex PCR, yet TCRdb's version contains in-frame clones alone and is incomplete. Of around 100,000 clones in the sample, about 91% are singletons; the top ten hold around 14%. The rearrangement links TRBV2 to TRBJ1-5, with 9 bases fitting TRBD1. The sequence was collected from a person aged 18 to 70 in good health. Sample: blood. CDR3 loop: CASSPRDRANQPQHF. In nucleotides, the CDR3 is TGTGCCAGCAGTCCCCGGGACAGGGCCAATCAGCCCCAGCATTTT.